This TCR beta chain is drawn from a study of OX40 agonist ivuxolimab in advanced cancers. Whole-study context: Each dose-escalation patient presented with hepatocellular carcinoma, melanoma, renal cell or head and neck cancer. Study-level points and caveats: Clonal expansion in partial responders at 0.1-3.0 mg/kg ranked among the lowest.

Comments on this clone: Its antigen is unknown.

V lost 0 bases and J 8 bases, leaving 10 bases between the germline ends. This CDR3 has 13 residues. CDR1 and CDR2 from the germline V gene are SGHTA and FQGNSA. Generated by immunoSEQ multiplex PCR, the TCRdb table keeps only in-frame clones and is missing some. The top ten clones hold around 1.7% of a sample with about 68,000 clones, around 80% of them seen once. Specimen: CD4+ or CD8+ T cells sorted from blood, collected in a trial of the OX40 agonist ivuxolimab. This chain joins TRBV7-2 and TRBJ1-2; no reliable D call. The TCR originated in an adult with an advanced solid tumor such as melanoma, head and neck, liver or kidney cancer. The CDR3 DNA reads TGTGCCAGCAGCTTAGCGGTCACCGGGGGCTACACCTTC. Translating it yields CASSLAVTGGYTF.